This TCR beta chain comes out of a study of blood T cell repertoires in COVID-19. Looking at the study overall: The United States, Italy and Spain supplied acute and convalescent COVID-19 samples. The cDNA or gDNA used as material had been derived from T cells, B-cell-depleted T cells, or PBMCs.

The germline V and J ends were trimmed by 4 bases and 6 bases, with 16 bases remaining between them. Looked up from germline, CDR1 is MNHEY and CDR2 is SVGEGT. This CDR3 contains 15 residues. In the authors' methods: Estimation of nucleated cell counts relied on the amplification of reference gene primers. Clones were read by immunoSEQ multiplex PCR, and TCRdb kept only the in-frame ones, dropping some. The DNA was the basis for D and trimming; V, J and clone size are from that table. The sample has tens of thousands of clones; more than 85% are singletons. This clonotype was sampled from a man aged 65-85 years with active or convalescent COVID-19. The rearrangement links TRBV6-2 or TRBV6-3 to TRBJ2-1; D call uncertain. Sequenced: peripheral blood. The CDR3 DNA reads TGTGCCAGCAGTTCGGGTGCCACAACTGCCAATGAGCAGTTCTTC. Amino acid sequence: CASSSGATTANEQFF.